The rows below give T cell receptor beta chains drawn from one sample of a study of PD-1 blockade in classical Hodgkin lymphoma. Clones were sequenced by immunoSEQ multiplex PCR, and TCRdb holds only the in-frame ones, with some missing. Here the sample spans 20,000 to 30,000 clones, about four fifths being singletons. Source: peripheral blood mononuclear cells (PBMCs), taken before the second cycle of nivolumab. Receptors were obtained from a human donor with classical Hodgkin lymphoma. Both conserved end residues are part of each CDR3. Fields, in order: D gene, clone size, J gene, CDR3 length, V gene, CDR3 DNA, CDR3 protein. A D gene is named only where the DNA matches it firmly. Not all rows give a size; the values are once, few, many and, for expanded clones, a class.

D: TRBD1
size: -
J: TRBJ1-2
length: 14
V: TRBV28
DNA: TGTGCCAGCAACCAGGGGGGCCCTAACTATGGCTACACCTTC
CDR3: CASNQGGPNYGYTF

D: -
size: -
J: TRBJ1-2
length: 13
V: TRBV10-3
DNA: TGTGCCATCAGTGCTAACAGGGCCGGTGGCTACACCTTC
CDR3: CAISANRAGGYTF

D: TRBD1
size: once
J: TRBJ2-1
length: 17
V: TRBV5-5
DNA: TGTGCCAGCAGCTTGGCGGTCTGGACAGGGTCTGATAATGAGCAGTTCTTC
CDR3: CASSLAVWTGSDNEQFF

D: -
size: -
J: TRBJ2-4
length: 16
V: TRBV7-8
DNA: TGTGCCAGCAGCTTAGTCCGGGTTGGGGCGGAAAACATTCAGTACTTC
CDR3: CASSLVRVGAENIQYF

D: TRBD1
size: -
J: TRBJ2-3
length: 16
V: TRBV5-4
DNA: TGTGCCAGCAGCCGACCCGAACAGGGGATCCCAGATACGCAGTATTTT
CDR3: CASSRPEQGIPDTQYF

D: -
size: -
J: TRBJ2-2
length: 13
V: TRBV5-4
DNA: TGTGCCAGCAGCTTTACAGTAGGCGGGGAGCTGTTTTTT
CDR3: CASSFTVGGELFF

D: TRBD2
size: -
J: TRBJ2-7
length: 13
V: TRBV6-6
DNA: TGTGCCAGCAGGGTAGCGGGGAGGGGCGAGCAGTACTTC
CDR3: CASRVAGRGEQYF

D: -
size: -
J: TRBJ2-7
length: 15
V: TRBV19
DNA: TGTGCCAGTAGTATAGATCTCGCGGGTATTAGCGAGCAGTACTTC
CDR3: CASSIDLAGISEQYF

D: -
size: -
J: TRBJ1-5
length: 14
V: TRBV28
DNA: TGTGCCAGCAGTTTACTAGACGGTTATCAGCCCCAGCATTTT
CDR3: CASSLLDGYQPQHF

D: -
size: -
J: TRBJ2-4
length: 14
V: TRBV5-8
DNA: TGTGCCAGCAGCCTTGTGGGCTCCAAAAACATTCAGTACTTC
CDR3: CASSLVGSKNIQYF

D: TRBD2
size: once
J: TRBJ2-3
length: 15
V: TRBV6-1
DNA: TGTGCCAGCAGCTCCGGACTAGCGGGGGGAGATACGCAGTATTTT
CDR3: CASSSGLAGGDTQYF

D: -
size: -
J: TRBJ2-4
length: 14
V: TRBV7-6
DNA: TGTGCCAGCAGCTTATCTGGCAGTAGAAACATTCAGTACTTC
CDR3: CASSLSGSRNIQYF

D: -
size: -
J: TRBJ2-1
length: 13
V: TRBV25-1
DNA: TGTGCCAGCAGAGCCGGGCGGGGCAATGAGCAGTTCTTC
CDR3: CASRAGRGNEQFF

D: TRBD2
size: few
J: TRBJ2-3
length: 16
V: TRBV18
DNA: TGTGCCAGCTCACCATTTTCGACGGGGGGGACAGATACGCAGTATTTT
CDR3: CASSPFSTGGTDTQYF

D: -
size: -
J: TRBJ1-4
length: 18
V: TRBV7-2
DNA: TGTGCCAGCAGCTATATTAAGGGCCAGGGGAGGGGCGGTGAAAAACTGTTTTTT
CDR3: CASSYIKGQGRGGEKLFF

D: TRBD2
size: -
J: TRBJ2-3
length: 16
V: TRBV27
DNA: TGTGCCAGCAGTCGCCGGACTAGCGGGTTCCCAGATACGCAGTATTTT
CDR3: CASSRRTSGFPDTQYF

D: TRBD1
size: -
J: TRBJ2-5
length: 15
V: TRBV5-6
DNA: TGTGCCAGCAGCCGCGGACAGGGGAGGGGAGAGACCCAGTACTTC
CDR3: CASSRGQGRGETQYF

D: -
size: -
J: TRBJ2-3
length: 14
V: TRBV18
DNA: TGTGCCAGCTCACTTCTAGCTCGCACAGATACGCAGTATTTT
CDR3: CASSLLARTDTQYF

D: TRBD2
size: -
J: TRBJ2-5
length: 15
V: TRBV27
DNA: TGTGCCAGCAGTTTAACCAGCGGGGGGGTAAAGACCCAGTACTTC
CDR3: CASSLTSGGVKTQYF

D: -
size: once
J: TRBJ2-7
length: 14
V: TRBV9
DNA: TGTGCCAGCAGCCCCCAGGCCTTCCCAGGAGAGCAGTACTTC
CDR3: CASSPQAFPGEQYF

D: -
size: once
J: TRBJ2-4
length: 14
V: TRBV4-1
DNA: TGCGCCAGCAGCCAAGACCGGGGACAAAACATTCAGTACTTC
CDR3: CASSQDRGQNIQYF

D: -
size: -
J: TRBJ2-3
length: 15
V: TRBV7-1
DNA: TGTGCCAGCAGCCCACGGGGTGCTAGCACAGATACGCAGTATTTT
CDR3: CASSPRGASTDTQYF

D: -
size: -
J: TRBJ1-1
length: 13
V: TRBV19
DNA: TGTGCCAGTAGTATGCTGTACGACACTGAAGCTTTCTTT
CDR3: CASSMLYDTEAFF

D: -
size: -
J: TRBJ1-1
length: 14
V: TRBV19
DNA: TGTGCCAGTAGTATAGAGGTGGGGGACACTGAAGCTTTCTTT
CDR3: CASSIEVGDTEAFF

D: TRBD1
size: -
J: TRBJ2-5
length: 15
V: TRBV7-9
DNA: TGTGCCAGCAGCTTAGCCGGGACAGGGGGCTCGACCCAGTACTTC
CDR3: CASSLAGTGGSTQYF

D: -
size: once
J: TRBJ1-5
length: 18
V: TRBV4-2
DNA: TGTGCCAGCAGCCAAGTCGGTGCAGGCACCGGATTCAATCAGCCCCAGCATTTT
CDR3: CASSQVGAGTGFNQPQHF

D: -
size: -
J: TRBJ1-5
length: 15
V: TRBV19
DNA: TGTGCCAGTAGTATAGGGGCGGGTAGCAATCAGCCCCAGCATTTT
CDR3: CASSIGAGSNQPQHF

D: -
size: -
J: TRBJ2-5
length: 16
V: TRBV7-8
DNA: TGTGCCAGCAGCTTAGCGGTTAGCGGTGTCCAAGAGACCCAGTACTTC
CDR3: CASSLAVSGVQETQYF

D: -
size: -
J: TRBJ2-7
length: 14
V: TRBV28
DNA: TGTGCCAGCAGTCGCTATACAGGGTCCTACGAGCAGTACTTC
CDR3: CASSRYTGSYEQYF

D: TRBD1
size: -
J: TRBJ1-1
length: 15
V: TRBV7-9
DNA: TGTGCCAGCAGCTTACGACAGGGGGTGAACACTGAAGCTTTCTTT
CDR3: CASSLRQGVNTEAFF

D: -
size: -
J: TRBJ2-5
length: 11
V: TRBV7-2
DNA: TGTGCCAGCAGCTCAAAAGAGACCCAGTACTTC
CDR3: CASSSKETQYF

D: TRBD1
size: few
J: TRBJ2-2
length: 15
V: TRBV6-1
DNA: TGTGCCAGCAGTACGACAGGGGTTGGCACCGGGGAGCTGTTTTTT
CDR3: CASSTTGVGTGELFF

D: -
size: -
J: TRBJ2-7
length: 14
V: TRBV4-3
DNA: TGCGCCAGCAGCCAAACTACTAGTAACCACGAGCAGTACTTC
CDR3: CASSQTTSNHEQYF

D: -
size: -
J: TRBJ2-2
length: 13
V: TRBV11-2
DNA: TGTGCCAGCAGCTTTGGGGGGACCGGGGAGCTGTTTTTT
CDR3: CASSFGGTGELFF

D: -
size: once
J: TRBJ1-5
length: 16
V: TRBV5-6
DNA: TGTGCCAGCAGCTTGGGCGGTACAGGTAGCAATCAGCCCCAGCATTTT
CDR3: CASSLGGTGSNQPQHF

D: TRBD2
size: -
J: TRBJ2-3
length: 17
V: TRBV10-2
DNA: TGCGCCAGCAGCTGGACTAGCGGGGGGGCTAACACAGATACGCAGTATTTT
CDR3: CASSWTSGGANTDTQYF

D: TRBD1
size: -
J: TRBJ2-2
length: 16
V: TRBV19
DNA: TGTGCCAGTAGTATGGGGGGACAGGGGAACACCGGGGAGCTGTTTTTT
CDR3: CASSMGGQGNTGELFF

D: TRBD2
size: -
J: TRBJ2-1
length: 12
V: TRBV7-9
DNA: TGTGCCAGCAGCTCGATGGGACTAGCCCAGTTCTTC
CDR3: CASSSMGLAQFF

D: TRBD1
size: -
J: TRBJ2-1
length: 14
V: TRBV29-1
DNA: TGCAGCGTGCGGGACAGGGGTTGGGACAATGAGCAGTTCTTC
CDR3: CSVRDRGWDNEQFF

D: -
size: -
J: TRBJ1-5
length: 18
V: TRBV4-2
DNA: TGTGCCAGCAGCCAAGTGGGGAGAGGCAAGTATAGCAATCAGCCCCAGCATTTT
CDR3: CASSQVGRGKYSNQPQHF

D: TRBD1
size: -
J: TRBJ2-7
length: 15
V: TRBV10-3
DNA: TGTGCCATCAGTGAGCCGACAGGGACCTTAACGGCAGTGTACTTC
CDR3: CAISEPTGTLTAVYF

D: TRBD1
size: -
J: TRBJ2-3
length: 16
V: TRBV19
DNA: TGTGCCAGTAGTGCCACCGGGACAGGGACCACAGATACGCAGTATTTT
CDR3: CASSATGTGTTDTQYF

D: -
size: -
J: TRBJ1-1
length: 15
V: TRBV5-6
DNA: TGTGCCAGCCGGTCTGCGGAGGGACGGGACACTGAAGCTTTCTTT
CDR3: CASRSAEGRDTEAFF

D: -
size: -
J: TRBJ2-3
length: 15
V: TRBV4-2
DNA: TGTGCCAGCAGCCAAGATCAGATCGGAACAGATACGCAGTATTTT
CDR3: CASSQDQIGTDTQYF

D: TRBD1
size: -
J: TRBJ2-7
length: 12
V: TRBV7-3
DNA: TGTGCCAGCAGCATGGACAGGGCCGAGCAGTACTTC
CDR3: CASSMDRAEQYF

D: TRBD1
size: -
J: TRBJ1-5
length: 16
V: TRBV19
DNA: TGTGCCAGTAGTCCTTTGACAGGGGCGAGCAATCAGCCCCAGCATTTT
CDR3: CASSPLTGASNQPQHF

D: TRBD1
size: -
J: TRBJ2-1
length: 14
V: TRBV6-6
DNA: TGTGCCAGCAGTAGACAGGGGAGGACCAATGAGCAGTTCTTC
CDR3: CASSRQGRTNEQFF

D: -
size: once
J: TRBJ1-1
length: 15
V: TRBV27
DNA: TGTGCCAGCAGCCGGGGGAGCACCTTGAACACTGAAGCTTTCTTT
CDR3: CASSRGSTLNTEAFF

D: TRBD1
size: -
J: TRBJ1-2
length: 15
V: TRBV6-5
DNA: TGTGCCAGCAGTAGGACAGGGGGCGGCGGCTATGGCTACACCTTC
CDR3: CASSRTGGGGYGYTF

D: TRBD2
size: -
J: TRBJ2-5
length: 15
V: TRBV5-1
DNA: TGCGCCAGCAGCTTGGGGGGACTATACCAAGAGACCCAGTACTTC
CDR3: CASSLGGLYQETQYF

D: -
size: -
J: TRBJ2-1
length: 15
V: TRBV7-8
DNA: TGTGCCAGCAGCTCTACAGGATTCCAGCTGGATGAGCAGTTCTTC
CDR3: CASSSTGFQLDEQFF

D: -
size: -
J: TRBJ1-1
length: 11
V: TRBV19
DNA: TGTGCCAGTAGAAAAAACACTGAAGCTTTCTTT
CDR3: CASRKNTEAFF

D: -
size: -
J: TRBJ2-3
length: 13
V: TRBV7-2
DNA: TGTGCCAGCAGTCATACCCCCACAGATACGCAGTATTTT
CDR3: CASSHTPTDTQYF

D: -
size: -
J: TRBJ1-6
length: 13
V: TRBV5-1
DNA: TGCGCCAGCAGCTTGGAAGGCAGCAGGCCCCTCCACTTT
CDR3: CASSLEGSRPLHF

D: -
size: -
J: TRBJ2-7
length: 14
V: TRBV28
DNA: TGTGCCAGCAGTTCTGGGAGATTGGGCTACGAGCAGTACTTC
CDR3: CASSSGRLGYEQYF

D: -
size: -
J: TRBJ1-3
length: 14
V: TRBV5-8
DNA: TGTGCCAGCACGCACACAGTAATCGGAAACACCATATATTTT
CDR3: CASTHTVIGNTIYF